A selection of T cell receptor beta chains follows, all from one sample in a study of PD-L1 blockade in urothelial cancer. Sequencing was performed with immunoSEQ multiplex PCR; in TCRdb, only in-frame clones are kept and a portion is missing. The sample lists about 74,000 clones, approximately 87% occurring once. Source: PBMCs, taken around atezolizumab (anti-PD-L1) treatment. These receptors came from an older man with urothelial cancer. Each CDR3 is given without its conserved first and last residue. The order of the fields is V gene, CDR3 protein.

V gene: TRBV6-6; CDR3 protein: ASRAGGEQF
V gene: TRBV6-6; CDR3 protein: ASSYSSNSGNTIY
V gene: TRBV7-3; CDR3 protein: ASRGTSGSSYNEQF
V gene: TRBV18; CDR3 protein: ASSPGTSGIWPYEQY
V gene: TRBV28; CDR3 protein: ASSFGGGAGGQPQH
V gene: TRBV5-8; CDR3 protein: ASSPWSNYGYT
V gene: TRBV27; CDR3 protein: ASSRSDRIIREQY
V gene: TRBV4-2; CDR3 protein: ASSFAGKNEKLF
V gene: TRBV6-5; CDR3 protein: ASSKRVLNEQF
V gene: TRBV7-3; CDR3 protein: ASSPRDRDTQY
V gene: TRBV4-1; CDR3 protein: ASSQAGSVGRQETQY
V gene: TRBV19; CDR3 protein: ASSDRGRFPNGYT
V gene: TRBV30; CDR3 protein: AWKQGTGNTIY
V gene: TRBV11-2; CDR3 protein: ASKNTGASGGTIY
V gene: TRBV7-1; CDR3 protein: ASSSGLALRKKGLRGDSTDTQY
V gene: TRBV6-5; CDR3 protein: ASSYEGGKNNEQF
V gene: TRBV7-6; CDR3 protein: ASSFRGGEQF
V gene: TRBV28; CDR3 protein: ASSFLAGGTDTQY
V gene: TRBV9; CDR3 protein: ASSADPLAGGELF
V gene: TRBV9; CDR3 protein: ASSVWFGTDKDTQY
V gene: TRBV28; CDR3 protein: ASTFIGSGYNEQF
V gene: TRBV19; CDR3 protein: ASSTLNGQGRSYEQY
V gene: TRBV5-8; CDR3 protein: ASSFWTSGRANEQF
V gene: TRBV20-1; CDR3 protein: SARAGDEQY
V gene: TRBV10-2; CDR3 protein: ASRRGGLAGVASYNEQF
V gene: TRBV10-3; CDR3 protein: AISESVAALTDTQY
V gene: TRBV5-1; CDR3 protein: ASHSGRDRGFYGYT
V gene: TRBV5-1; CDR3 protein: ASSASRDSLTDTQY
V gene: TRBV21-1; CDR3 protein: ASRLYATGGRLSYNEQF
V gene: TRBV6-5; CDR3 protein: ASSMTGDPSYGYT
V gene: TRBV6-5; CDR3 protein: ASRKTGNTEAF
V gene: TRBV30; CDR3 protein: AWSSAAVSTDTQY
V gene: TRBV7-8; CDR3 protein: ASSTDPSGAYNEQF
V gene: TRBV28; CDR3 protein: ASSAGSPEAF
V gene: TRBV28; CDR3 protein: ASRRDRGQNGYT
V gene: TRBV2; CDR3 protein: ASSPRTGIAHEQY
V gene: TRBV29-1; CDR3 protein: SVEDSIERQSEAF
V gene: TRBV9; CDR3 protein: ASSPLAGLNGEQF